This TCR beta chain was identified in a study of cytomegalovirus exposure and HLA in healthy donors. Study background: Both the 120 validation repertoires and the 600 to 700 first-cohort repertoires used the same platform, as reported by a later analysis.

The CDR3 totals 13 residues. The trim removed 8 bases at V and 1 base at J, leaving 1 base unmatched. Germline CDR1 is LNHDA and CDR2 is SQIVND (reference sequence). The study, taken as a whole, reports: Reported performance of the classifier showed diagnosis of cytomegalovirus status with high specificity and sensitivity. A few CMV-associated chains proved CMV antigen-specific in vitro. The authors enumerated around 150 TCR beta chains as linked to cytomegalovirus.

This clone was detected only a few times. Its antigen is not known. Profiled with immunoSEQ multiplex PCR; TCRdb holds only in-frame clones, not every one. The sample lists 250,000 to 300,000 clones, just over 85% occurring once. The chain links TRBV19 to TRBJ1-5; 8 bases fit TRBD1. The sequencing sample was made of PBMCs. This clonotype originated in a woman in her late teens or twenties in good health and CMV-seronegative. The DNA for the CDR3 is TGTGCCAGTTGGACAGGGAGCAATCAGCCCCAGCATTTT. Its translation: CASWTGSNQPQHF. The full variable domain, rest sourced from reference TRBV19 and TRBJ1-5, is DGGITQSPKYLFRKEGQNVTLSCEQNLNHDAMYWYRQDPGQGLRLIYYSQIVNDFQKGDIAEGYSVSREKKESFPLTVTSAQKNPTAFYLCASWTGSNQPQHFGDGTRLSIL.